This is a list of T cell receptor beta chains from one sample in a study of T cell changes during pregnancy in multiple sclerosis. The method was immunoSEQ multiplex PCR; TCRdb's version includes in-frame clones alone and lacks a portion of them. The sample holds about 99,000 clones, roughly 92% seen once. This specimen consisted of peripheral blood, obtained after pregnancy. The receptor source for this set is a female donor with multiple sclerosis, enrolled in a pregnancy study. CDR3s include the opening cysteine and the closing phenylalanine or tryptophan. Each record gives: CDR3 DNA, CDR3 protein, V gene, D gene, clone size, J gene. The D gene is left open where the match is weak. Rows may omit the clone size; those that give it use once, few, many or a size class.

CDR3 DNA: TGTGCCAGCAGCGTAGCCTTGGACAGGGAAGAGACCCAGTACTTC
CDR3 protein: CASSVALDREETQYF
V gene: TRBV9
D gene: TRBD1
clone size: -
J gene: TRBJ2-5

CDR3 DNA: TGCGCCAGCAGCTTGGCTGGTAGTACTAGCTCCGAGCAGTACTTC
CDR3 protein: CASSLAGSTSSEQYF
V gene: TRBV5-1
D gene: -
clone size: -
J gene: TRBJ2-7

CDR3 DNA: TGTGCCAGCAGTATCCAATCGGGACAGGAAAATCAGCCCCAGCATTTT
CDR3 protein: CASSIQSGQENQPQHF
V gene: TRBV28
D gene: TRBD1
clone size: -
J gene: TRBJ1-5

CDR3 DNA: TGTGCCAGCAGCGAGGGGAGTAGCGGGAACTACGAGCAGTACTTC
CDR3 protein: CASSEGSSGNYEQYF
V gene: TRBV5-4
D gene: TRBD2
clone size: few
J gene: TRBJ2-7

CDR3 DNA: TGTGCCAGCAGCTTTACAGGGGGGGCCTACGAGCAGTACTTC
CDR3 protein: CASSFTGGAYEQYF
V gene: TRBV5-4
D gene: -
clone size: once
J gene: TRBJ2-7

CDR3 DNA: TGTGCCAGCAGCGCCTGGCGGCCGAGCACAGATACGCAGTATTTT
CDR3 protein: CASSAWRPSTDTQYF
V gene: TRBV7-2
D gene: -
clone size: once
J gene: TRBJ2-3

CDR3 DNA: TGTGCCAGCATTTATAGGCAGGGGGATAACACTGAAGCTTTCTTT
CDR3 protein: CASIYRQGDNTEAFF
V gene: TRBV6-6
D gene: TRBD1
clone size: once
J gene: TRBJ1-1

CDR3 DNA: TGTGCCATCAGTGAGTCGAGGGCAGAACAAGAGACCCAGTACTTC
CDR3 protein: CAISESRAEQETQYF
V gene: TRBV10-3
D gene: -
clone size: few
J gene: TRBJ2-5

CDR3 DNA: TGTGCCAGCAGGATACTCAGGGGCTTGACCACTGAAGCTTTCTTT
CDR3 protein: CASRILRGLTTEAFF
V gene: TRBV28
D gene: -
clone size: -
J gene: TRBJ1-1

CDR3 DNA: TGTGCCAGCAGCTGGGGGACTAGCAGCCAAGAGACCCAGTACTTC
CDR3 protein: CASSWGTSSQETQYF
V gene: TRBV5-5
D gene: TRBD2
clone size: -
J gene: TRBJ2-5

CDR3 DNA: TGTGCCTGGACTAGCGGTACCTACGAGCAGTACTTC
CDR3 protein: CAWTSGTYEQYF
V gene: TRBV30
D gene: TRBD2
clone size: -
J gene: TRBJ2-7

CDR3 DNA: TGTGCCAGCAGCGTAGGGCAGAATGAGCAGTTCTTC
CDR3 protein: CASSVGQNEQFF
V gene: TRBV9
D gene: -
clone size: -
J gene: TRBJ2-1

CDR3 DNA: TGTGCCAGCAGTCCTCCCGCGGGAGGTAACACCGGGGAGCTGTTTTTT
CDR3 protein: CASSPPAGGNTGELFF
V gene: TRBV28
D gene: TRBD2
clone size: -
J gene: TRBJ2-2

CDR3 DNA: TGTGCCAGTACCTTATTGAGACAGGGAAACTATGGCTACACCTTC
CDR3 protein: CASTLLRQGNYGYTF
V gene: TRBV19
D gene: TRBD1
clone size: -
J gene: TRBJ1-2

CDR3 DNA: TGTGCCAGCAGCCCATTACCCCGCGAACTAGGAGAAGCTTTCTTT
CDR3 protein: CASSPLPRELGEAFF
V gene: TRBV7-9
D gene: -
clone size: -
J gene: TRBJ1-1

CDR3 DNA: TGTGCCAGCAGTTACTCTGAGCGGGAGACCAAAAACATTCAGTACTTC
CDR3 protein: CASSYSERETKNIQYF
V gene: TRBV6-6
D gene: TRBD2
clone size: -
J gene: TRBJ2-4

CDR3 DNA: TGTGCCAGCAGCGTAGTGAGTAGGGGGGGGGTAGGGAGCAATCAGCCCCAGCATTTT
CDR3 protein: CASSVVSRGGVGSNQPQHF
V gene: TRBV9
D gene: -
clone size: -
J gene: TRBJ1-5

CDR3 DNA: TGTGCCAGCACCCGGGGGTACAGTTATAGCAATCAGCCCCAGCATTTT
CDR3 protein: CASTRGYSYSNQPQHF
V gene: TRBV28
D gene: -
clone size: -
J gene: TRBJ1-5

CDR3 DNA: TGTGCCAGCAGCTCTAGCGTGAAGGGCCAGTACTTC
CDR3 protein: CASSSSVKGQYF
V gene: TRBV7-9
D gene: -
clone size: -
J gene: TRBJ2-5

CDR3 DNA: TGTGCCAGTAGTACGGGACAGGGGAGGTACGAGCAGTACTTC
CDR3 protein: CASSTGQGRYEQYF
V gene: TRBV19
D gene: TRBD1
clone size: -
J gene: TRBJ2-7

CDR3 DNA: TGTGCCAGCAGTCCGCTCGGGGATTGGTCCTACGAGCAGTACTTC
CDR3 protein: CASSPLGDWSYEQYF
V gene: TRBV27
D gene: -
clone size: -
J gene: TRBJ2-7

CDR3 DNA: TGTGCCATCAGTGCCCCAGATGAAAAACTGTTTTTT
CDR3 protein: CAISAPDEKLFF
V gene: TRBV10-3
D gene: -
clone size: once
J gene: TRBJ1-4

CDR3 DNA: TGTGCCAGCACCATCAGGGGGGCCGGCGGCTACACCTTC
CDR3 protein: CASTIRGAGGYTF
V gene: TRBV2
D gene: TRBD1
clone size: -
J gene: TRBJ1-2

CDR3 DNA: TGTGCCAGCAGCTTAGGCAGGGGCGAGGCCGGGGAGCTGTTTTTT
CDR3 protein: CASSLGRGEAGELFF
V gene: TRBV7-2
D gene: -
clone size: -
J gene: TRBJ2-2

CDR3 DNA: TGTGCCGCGGGCCGCGGCCCGATCCATGAGCAGTTCTTC
CDR3 protein: CAAGRGPIHEQFF
V gene: TRBV6-5
D gene: -
clone size: once
J gene: TRBJ2-1

CDR3 DNA: TGTGCCAGCAGCTTAGACAGGGAAGTAACCAAAAACATTCAGTACTTC
CDR3 protein: CASSLDREVTKNIQYF
V gene: TRBV11-2
D gene: -
clone size: -
J gene: TRBJ2-4

CDR3 DNA: TGTGCCAGCACCACAGCTCTTAGGTCCCTCCACTTT
CDR3 protein: CASTTALRSLHF
V gene: TRBV7-9
D gene: -
clone size: -
J gene: TRBJ1-6

CDR3 DNA: TGCAGCGTCGGACACGGCACTTTCTATGGCTACACCTTC
CDR3 protein: CSVGHGTFYGYTF
V gene: TRBV29-1
D gene: -
clone size: -
J gene: TRBJ1-2

CDR3 DNA: TGTGCCAGCAGCTTAGATCGAGGGAGGGCACGAGGAGAGACCCAGTACTTC
CDR3 protein: CASSLDRGRARGETQYF
V gene: TRBV11-3
D gene: TRBD2
clone size: once
J gene: TRBJ2-5

CDR3 DNA: TGTGCCAGTAGATTGGGACAGGGCGGCGAACAGCCCCAGCATTTT
CDR3 protein: CASRLGQGGEQPQHF
V gene: TRBV19
D gene: TRBD1
clone size: once
J gene: TRBJ1-5

CDR3 DNA: TGTGCCAGTAGTCTCTTTAGCGGGGCCTCAGAGACCCAGTACTTC
CDR3 protein: CASSLFSGASETQYF
V gene: TRBV19
D gene: TRBD2
clone size: -
J gene: TRBJ2-5

CDR3 DNA: TGTGCCAGCTCACCTACAAGGACACGGTCGATTTCAGATACGCAGTATTTT
CDR3 protein: CASSPTRTRSISDTQYF
V gene: TRBV18
D gene: -
clone size: -
J gene: TRBJ2-3

CDR3 DNA: TGCGCCAGCAGCTCCGGGGACAGAGACACCGGGGAGCTGTTTTTT
CDR3 protein: CASSSGDRDTGELFF
V gene: TRBV5-1
D gene: TRBD1
clone size: once
J gene: TRBJ2-2

CDR3 DNA: TGTGCCAGTAGTGCGGACAGGGGGTTCAATGAGCAGTTCTTC
CDR3 protein: CASSADRGFNEQFF
V gene: TRBV19
D gene: TRBD1
clone size: -
J gene: TRBJ2-1

CDR3 DNA: TGTGCCAGCAGCGTAGGACAGGGCAATGGCGAGCAGTACTTC
CDR3 protein: CASSVGQGNGEQYF
V gene: TRBV5-4
D gene: TRBD1
clone size: -
J gene: TRBJ2-7

CDR3 DNA: TGTGCCAGCAGTAATCAGGGGCTGGGCACCGGGGAGCTGTTTTTT
CDR3 protein: CASSNQGLGTGELFF
V gene: TRBV14
D gene: -
clone size: -
J gene: TRBJ2-2

CDR3 DNA: TGCGCCAGCAGCTTGTCTGGGGACAGGGGTGAAAAACTGTTTTTT
CDR3 protein: CASSLSGDRGEKLFF
V gene: TRBV5-1
D gene: TRBD1
clone size: -
J gene: TRBJ1-4

CDR3 DNA: TGTGCCAGCAGCCCCCAAGACAGGGGTGACACCGGGGAGCTGTTTTTT
CDR3 protein: CASSPQDRGDTGELFF
V gene: TRBV7-6
D gene: TRBD1
clone size: -
J gene: TRBJ2-2

CDR3 DNA: TGTGCCAGCAGTTGGGGTAGCGGGGGGGCCTCGGGTACGCAGTATTTT
CDR3 protein: CASSWGSGGASGTQYF
V gene: TRBV6-5
D gene: TRBD2
clone size: -
J gene: TRBJ2-3

CDR3 DNA: TGTGCCAGCAGCCAAACACCCGGGAGTTCAAATGAGCAGTTCTTC
CDR3 protein: CASSQTPGSSNEQFF
V gene: TRBV14
D gene: -
clone size: -
J gene: TRBJ2-1

CDR3 DNA: TGTGCCAGCAGCTTAGCAGAACGGCAGGCCCACTCCTACGAGCAGTACTTC
CDR3 protein: CASSLAERQAHSYEQYF
V gene: TRBV13
D gene: -
clone size: -
J gene: TRBJ2-7

CDR3 DNA: TGTGCCAGCTCACCGGGCCGGAGTATTACAGGGGCCAAACTGTTTTTT
CDR3 protein: CASSPGRSITGAKLFF
V gene: TRBV18
D gene: TRBD1
clone size: -
J gene: TRBJ1-4

CDR3 DNA: TGTGCCAGCAGCTTCTATTTCAGGGCGGTCGATGGCTACACCTTC
CDR3 protein: CASSFYFRAVDGYTF
V gene: TRBV7-2
D gene: -
clone size: -
J gene: TRBJ1-2

CDR3 DNA: TGTGCCAGCACCCGCCCAGCGGGGGTGGGAGATACGCAGTATTTT
CDR3 protein: CASTRPAGVGDTQYF
V gene: TRBV13
D gene: TRBD2
clone size: -
J gene: TRBJ2-3

CDR3 DNA: TGTGCCTGGAGTGTAACCTTTGGGGCTTTGAACACTGAAGCTTTCTTT
CDR3 protein: CAWSVTFGALNTEAFF
V gene: TRBV30
D gene: -
clone size: -
J gene: TRBJ1-1

CDR3 DNA: TGTGCCAGCAGTTACTCCGGGTCCAATAATTCACCCCTCCACTTT
CDR3 protein: CASSYSGSNNSPLHF
V gene: TRBV6-5
D gene: -
clone size: -
J gene: TRBJ1-6

CDR3 DNA: TGTGCCAGCTCCAAAAATGAAAAACTGTTTTTT
CDR3 protein: CASSKNEKLFF
V gene: TRBV18
D gene: -
clone size: -
J gene: TRBJ1-4

CDR3 DNA: TGTGCCAGCAGTTTTAATAGGGGGCCCGGGGAGCTGTTTTTT
CDR3 protein: CASSFNRGPGELFF
V gene: TRBV6-6
D gene: TRBD1
clone size: -
J gene: TRBJ2-2

CDR3 DNA: TGTGCCAGCTCCCTGACAGGGGTAGACTATGGCTACACCTTC
CDR3 protein: CASSLTGVDYGYTF
V gene: TRBV18
D gene: TRBD1
clone size: -
J gene: TRBJ1-2

CDR3 DNA: TGCGCCAGCAGCTTGGGGGCTTACAAAGGGGACACCATATATTTT
CDR3 protein: CASSLGAYKGDTIYF
V gene: TRBV5-1
D gene: -
clone size: -
J gene: TRBJ1-3

CDR3 DNA: TGTGCCAGTAGTGCGCCGGGACAGGGGAACTCTGGAAACACCATATATTTT
CDR3 protein: CASSAPGQGNSGNTIYF
V gene: TRBV19
D gene: TRBD1
clone size: -
J gene: TRBJ1-3

CDR3 DNA: TGTGCCAGCAGCCCAGGGGGCGCGTTTAGACAGCCCCAGCATTTT
CDR3 protein: CASSPGGAFRQPQHF
V gene: TRBV28
D gene: TRBD1
clone size: -
J gene: TRBJ1-5

CDR3 DNA: TGCGCCAGCAGCTTTTTAGGGACAGGGAAAGAGACCCAGTACTTC
CDR3 protein: CASSFLGTGKETQYF
V gene: TRBV5-1
D gene: TRBD1
clone size: -
J gene: TRBJ2-5

CDR3 DNA: TGTGCCAGCGCCGATCGGACACCCGGAAACACCATATATTTT
CDR3 protein: CASADRTPGNTIYF
V gene: TRBV9
D gene: -
clone size: once
J gene: TRBJ1-3